This TCR beta chain emerged from a study of cytomegalovirus exposure and HLA in healthy donors. Study results and caveats: TCR beta V segments were, for the most part, productive about 87% or about 30% of the time in an earlier analysis.

On this clone itself: No antigen is known for it.

The PCR contained 60 Vbeta and 13 Jbeta primers. Measured with immunoSEQ multiplex PCR; TCRdb has only the in-frame clones, and not every one. The sample lists more than 150,000 clones, roughly four fifths seen once, with less than 0.85% in the top ten. In germline, CDR1 is LNHDA, CDR2 SQIVND (reference sequence). The CDR3 has 14 residues. The V end lost 6 bases, the J end lost 10 bases, and 19 bases lay between the germline ends. Sequencing was done on a sample of PBMCs. The chain uses TRBV19 and TRBJ2-1, with D possibly TRBD2 on 10 matching bases. The sequence was collected from a woman under 30 in good health and CMV-seronegative. CDR3 region: CASRDRGSGREQFF. The CDR3 DNA sequence: TGTGCCAGTAGGGACAGGGGTAGCGGGAGGGAGCAGTTCTTC.